This T cell receptor (beta chain) was found in a study of T cells in Graves' hyperthyroidism and ophthalmopathy (dated by TCRdb to between 2018 and 2021). For context, the study as a whole: Peripheral blood samples were taken at initial diagnosis, before any treatment was given. An independent validation cohort of 18 to 20 hyperthyroidism patients and about 16 patients who later progressed to ophthalmopathy tested prospective prediction of ophthalmopathy. After sampling, hyperthyroidism patients received methimazole starting at 30 mg daily, and ophthalmopathy patients received high-dose intravenous methylprednisolone. TCR Vbeta CDR3 sequencing of roughly 140 peripheral blood samples (43 ophthalmopathy, 75 to 80 hyperthyroidism and some 17 progressor patients) is reported in the paper. TCR V-J signatures able to tell the groups apart were searched for in a discovery cohort of 90 to 100 patients, of whom roughly 42 had Graves' ophthalmopathy and around 57 had stable Graves' hyperthyroidism. The study also compared thyroid tissue and blood T-cell repertoires from about 6 Graves' hyperthyroidism patients. The approximately 100 discovery patients were divided at random into training and test sets in a 7:3 ratio. Findings and caveats that apply to the study as a whole: A 13 V-J signature model separated ophthalmopathy from stable hyperthyroidism, with about 88% sensitivity and roughly 84% specificity in cross-validation and 80%/75% in testing. Sample size was not statistically predetermined, and investigators were not blinded to group allocation. During validation, the model predicted progression to ophthalmopathy a median of approximately 6.5 months ahead of onset, with approximately 70% sensitivity and more than 72% specificity. Most expanded thyroid clonotypes (frequency above 0.001) were also detected in blood, a finding suggesting that blood repertoires may reflect thyroid immune responses.

This clonotype occurred many times. Its antigen is currently not known. The sample holds no much larger clone one base away, and base qualities are not on file. TCR beta CDR3 regions were amplified from RNA transcripts. For the first round of RT-PCR on the TCR CDR3, the HTBI primer set was used together with the Qiagen OneStep RT-PCR kit. The libraries were constructed in a second round of multiplex PCR and then size-selected and purified. Sequencing of the libraries was done on an Illumina HiSeq2000 using paired-end 100 bp reads. The published analysis was carried out like this. SOAPnuke was used to process the raw data, with reads discarded if the reads contained adapters or uncalled bases, had a mean Phred below 15, or lacked an exact constant-primer or identifier match. COPE v1.2.5 was used to merge the high-quality paired reads, and each unique nucleotide sequence was defined as a clonotype. MiTCR v1.1 was used to align clonotypes to the IMGT TRBV, TRBD and TRBJ reference segments. The analysis included only V-J combinations with a frequency above 0.0001, which together covered roughly 99% of the repertoires. A TCS score was defined as the ratio between F50 (clonal expansion) and ExV (chaos), using BLOSUM62-based TCRdist between CDR3 peptides within each V-J. Welch's t-statistics and random forest reduced fewer than 550 V-J features to about 13, which were used in a naive Bayes classifier (R e1071). Using fastp at Q25 and MiXCR, TCRdb reprocessed the public reads and kept productive beta chains. All rows with the same CDR3 protein become a single entry with the most common DNA and genes. The V and J calls were not made by the authors but by TCRdb's processing. The sample includes about 400,000 distinct CDR3 sequences, with 11% to 15% observed a single time. In total, the top ten clones hold approximately 27% of the sample.

Ophthalmopathy patients had moderately to severely active disease, with a Clinical Activity Score of 3 or more, a NOSPECS grade of 4 or more, and a disease duration of less than 3 months. Exclusion was applied to patients with uncontrolled infections, other autoimmune diseases, pregnancy or lactation. Diagnoses were based on clinical symptoms, serum thyroxine and TRAb, thyroid ultrasound and orbital computed tomography. PBMCs were isolated from approximately 10 ml of fresh peripheral blood by Ficoll-Paque density gradient centrifugation. Total RNA was extracted using Trizol reagent, and RNA quality was assessed on an Agilent 2100 Bioanalyzer. This clonotype was sampled from a man aged 45-60 years with Graves' ophthalmopathy. Sequencing was done on a sample of blood.

CDR3 reads: CASSLVSGRWGEAEQYF. The DNA sequence reads TGTGCCAGCAGCTTAGTCTCGGGGCGGTGGGGAGAAGCGGAGCAGTACTTC. Rearrangement joined TRBV7-9 to TRBJ2-7; the D gene may be TRBD1 or TRBD2, since each aligns over 5 bases. The germline V gene (reference sequence) gives CDR1 as SEHNR and CDR2 as FQNEAQ. V and J lose 1 base and 7 bases, and a span of 23 bases separates them. From the cysteine up to the phenylalanine, the CDR3 has a length of 17 residues. Only the CDR3 part of the read is kept: 51 bases, read in frame from the first base.